Listed here are 21 T cell receptor beta chains from one sample, sequenced in a study of T cell responses to AZD1222 COVID-19 vaccine. Libraries were prepared by immunoSEQ multiplex PCR; TCRdb keeps only in-frame clonotypes and omits some of them. The data contain 150,000 to 170,000 clones, about 88% of them seen just once; the ten biggest clones take up 3% to 3.5%. The sequences come from peripheral blood, collected on day 0 of AZD1222 vaccination. The receptors originated from an adult in good health.

The V call is TRBV6-5, the J call TRBJ2-2, with D unclear. The CDR3 has 14 residues. The germline CDR1 and CDR2 sequences are MNHEY and SVGAGI. The V end lost 7 bases, the J end lost 4 bases, and 13 bases lay between the germline ends. This chain's CDR3 is CASTQSMGTGELFF. CDR3 DNA sequence: TGTGCCAGCACCCAAAGCATGGGCACCGGGGAGCTGTTTTTT.

V and J are TRBV5-1 and TRBJ2-6; TRBD1 might be the D (5 bases). The CDR3 loop spans 15 amino acids. Germline loops: CDR1 SGHRS, CDR2 YFSETQ. V was shortened by 0 bases and J by 3 bases, with 7 bases between the two germline ends. The CDR3 here is CASSLAGYGANVLTF. CDR3 sequence (DNA): TGCGCCAGCAGCTTGGCAGGGTATGGGGCCAACGTCCTGACTTTC.

The genes are TRBV12-3 or TRBV12-4 and TRBJ1-2; 8 nucleotides match TRBD1. After removal of 6 bases from V and 4 bases from J, the junction contained 4 bases not matched to a gene. The CDR3 sequence is 13 residues long. The CDR3 DNA reads TGTGCCAGCAGGATGGGGACAGGCTATGGCTACACCTTC. The encoded protein is CASRMGTGYGYTF.

The rearrangement joins TRBV12-3 or TRBV12-4 to TRBJ1-1, with 10 bases that match TRBD1. The CDR3 is made up of 13 amino acids. V lost 1 base, J lost 11 bases, and 4 bases stayed unmatched. CDR3 in amino acids: CASSLETGGRAFF. Written as DNA, the CDR3 is TGTGCCAGCAGTTTAGAGACAGGGGGCAGGGCTTTCTTT.

This clone appeared a single time. This chain connects TRBV7-9 to TRBJ2-2, with D hard to call. The CDR3 length is 13 residues. The germline V and J ends were trimmed by 5 bases and 4 bases, with 8 bases remaining between them. The germline V gene has CDR1 SEHNR and CDR2 FQNEAQ (reference sequence). CDR3 protein: CASSETLTGELFF. Here the CDR3 DNA reads TGTGCCAGCAGCGAGACTCTCACCGGGGAGCTGTTTTTT.

As concerns this clone: In the same sample, other DNA sequences code for this CDR3. This chain connects TRBV5-1 to TRBJ1-4; TRBD1 is a possible D gene (5 bases). Looked up from germline, CDR1 is SGHRS and CDR2 is YFSETQ. The CDR3 is 15 amino acids. Trimming pared 0 bases from V and 0 bases from J, leaving 6 bases between. The CDR3 DNA is TGCGCCAGCAGCTTGGTGGGGGCAACTAATGAAAAACTGTTTTTT. Translation: CASSLVGATNEKLFF.

The chain couples TRBV2 to TRBJ2-2; tentative D call: TRBD2 (7 bases). CDR3 length: 15 residues. Germline CDR1 is SNHLY and CDR2 is FYNNEI. Trimming removed 6 bases from V and 0 bases from J, with 11 bases in between. The CDR3 reads CASSGGGANTGELFF. The DNA for the CDR3 is TGTGCCAGCAGCGGAGGGGGGGCGAACACCGGGGAGCTGTTTTTT. Looking up the rest from reference TRBV2 and TRBJ2-2 gives the full variable domain: EPEVTQTPSHQVTQMGQEVILRCVPISNHLYFYWYRQILGQKVEFLVSFYNNEISEKSEIFDDQFSVERPDGSNFTLKIRSTKLEDSAMYFCASSGGGANTGELFFGEGSRLTVL.

The V call is TRBV15, the J call TRBJ2-7, with D maybe TRBD2 (5 bases). Germline CDR1 is LNHNV and CDR2 is YYDKDF (reference sequence). The CDR3 sequence is 15 residues long. Deletions cut 2 bases from V and 6 bases from J, with 17 bases between. The CDR3 loop reads CATSRQPGSLSEQYF. Written as DNA, the CDR3 is TGTGCCACCAGCAGACAACCGGGGTCTTTGAGCGAGCAGTACTTC.

This clone is a singleton in its sample. In nucleotides, the CDR3 is TGTGCCAGTAGTGTGGACAGGAGTTCACCCCTCCACTTT. Translating it yields CASSVDRSSPLHF. This chain joins TRBV19 and TRBJ1-6; 7 nucleotides agree with TRBD1. The J segment lost 9 bases and the V segment lost 5 bases, leaving 4 bases of the junction unmatched. The CDR3 is 13 residues long. The germline V gene encodes CDR1 LNHDA and CDR2 SQIVND (reference sequence).

The J gene is TRBJ2-2, the V gene TRBV27; TRBD1 might be the D (6 bases). The germline V and J ends were trimmed by 4 bases and 4 bases, with 10 bases remaining between them. Per germline, CDR1 MNHEY and CDR2 SMNVEV (reference sequence). This CDR3 has 14 residues. The CDR3 DNA reads TGTGCCAGCAGTTACAGGGCGGGCACCGGGGAGCTGTTTTTT. Translation: CASSYRAGTGELFF.

The gene calls are TRBV4-3 and TRBJ1-4; D gene ambiguous. Germline loops: CDR1 LGHNA, CDR2 YSLEER. The CDR3 runs to 14 residues. Trimming shortened V by 0 bases and J by 7 bases, and 9 bases separated the two germline ends. In nucleotides, the CDR3 is TGCGCCAGCAGCCAAGACCCCCGGGGTGAAAAACTGTTTTTT. As protein: CASSQDPRGEKLFF.

The chain recombines TRBV7-2 with TRBJ1-5, with 8 bases that match TRBD1. J lost 4 bases, V lost 6 bases, and 8 bases had no gene match. The germline CDR1 and CDR2 sequences are SGHTA and FQGNSA. CDR3 size: 15 residues. DNA for the CDR3: TGTGCCAGCAGTCTGGACAGGGCGGTTAATCAGCCCCAGCATTTT. Protein: CASSLDRAVNQPQHF.

The sample holds one count of this clone. The genes are TRBV19 and TRBJ2-2; D not resolved. With 3 bases removed from V and 3 bases from J, the gap between germline ends came to 2 bases. The CDR3 extends over 12 amino acids. The V gene's germline CDR1 is LNHDA and CDR2 SQIVND (reference sequence). The CDR3 loop reads CASSIYTGELFF. Written as DNA, the CDR3 is TGTGCCAGTAGTATTTACACCGGGGAGCTGTTTTTT. The full variable domain, completed using reference TRBV19 and TRBJ2-2, is DGGITQSPKYLFRKEGQNVTLSCEQNLNHDAMYWYRQDPGQGLRLIYYSQIVNDFQKGDIAEGYSVSREKKESFPLTVTSAQKNPTAFYLCASSIYTGELFFGEGSRLTVL.

V gene TRBV6-2 or TRBV6-3 combines with J gene TRBJ1-1, with a possible D match to TRBD1 (5 bases). The CDR3 totals 19 residues. Germline lookup yields CDR1 MNHEY and CDR2 SVGEGT. Trimming removed 4 bases from V and 0 bases from J, with 24 bases in between. CDR3 region: CASSSPGGTATTMNTEAFF. Written as DNA, the CDR3 is TGTGCCAGCAGTTCTCCGGGCGGGACTGCCACAACTATGAACACTGAAGCTTTCTTT.

This chain uses TRBV7-2 with TRBJ2-1; D remains unclear. There are 15 residues in the CDR3. V was clipped by 2 bases and J by 3 bases, with 11 bases between them. CDR1 is SGHTA and CDR2 is FQGNSA in the germline V gene. The CDR3 loop reads CASSLRQGNYNEQFF. CDR3 bases: TGTGCCAGCAGCTTACGACAAGGGAACTACAATGAGCAGTTCTTC.

This clone has only a few counts. This chain uses TRBV3-1 (or the pseudogene TRBV3-2) with TRBJ2-1; possibly TRBD1 for D (6 bases). Trimming pared 4 bases from V and 12 bases from J, leaving 16 bases between. Germline assignment: CDR1 LGHDT and CDR2 YNNKEL (reference sequence). This CDR3 contains 13 residues. The CDR3 protein is CASSPDRALAQFF. CDR3 bases: TGTGCCAGCAGCCCGGACAGAGCCTTGGCGCAGTTCTTC.

V gene TRBV5-4 combines with J gene TRBJ2-7; D is perhaps TRBD1 (8 bases). Germline V CDR1 and CDR2: SGHNT, YYREEE (reference sequence). This CDR3 is built from 16 residues. V was shortened by 4 bases and J by 0 bases, with 17 bases between the two germline ends. As DNA, the CDR3 is TGTGCCAGCAGCGCAACAGGGGGGGGTTCCTCCTACGAGCAGTACTTC. It specifies CASSATGGGSSYEQYF. Variable domain in full (rest from reference TRBV5-4 and TRBJ2-7): ETGVTQSPTHLIKTRGQQVTLRCSSQSGHNTVSWYQQALGQGPQFIFQYYREEENGRGNFPPRFSGLQFPNYSSELNVNALELDDSALYLCASSATGGGSSYEQYFGPGTRLTVT.

The chain employs TRBV11-2 and TRBJ1-6; no clear D gene. The V end lost 5 bases, the J end lost 6 bases, and 14 bases lay between the germline ends. Germline CDR1 is SGHAT and CDR2 is FQNNGV. There are 15 residues in the CDR3. CDR3 DNA: TGTGCCAGCAGCCCCTGGACTAACAGTAATTCACCCCTCCACTTT. It codes for CASSPWTNSNSPLHF.

This chain uses TRBV5-6 with TRBJ2-2; 7 nucleotides agree with TRBD1. This CDR3 has 14 residues. Germline loops: CDR1 SGHDT, CDR2 YYEEEE. V trimming: 4 bases; J trimming: 7 bases; junction bases outside the gene matches: 7. CDR3 loop: CASSTTGFNGELFF. DNA for the CDR3: TGTGCCAGCAGCACGACAGGGTTTAACGGGGAGCTGTTTTTT.

The chain carries TRBV6-5 and TRBJ1-6; TRBD1 is a possible D gene (5 bases). This CDR3 has 14 amino acids. Trimming pared 6 bases from V and 6 bases from J, leaving 12 bases between. Germline lookup yields CDR1 MNHEY and CDR2 SVGAGI. In DNA form, the CDR3 reads TGTGCCAGCAGAGCCGGGACGGGTAATTCACCCCTCCACTTT. Protein: CASRAGTGNSPLHF.

The V gene is TRBV5-1, the J gene TRBJ1-2; D remains unclear. The CDR3 consists of 15 residues. The germline V and J ends were trimmed by 4 bases and 0 bases, with 13 bases remaining between them. Germline assignment: CDR1 SGHRS and CDR2 YFSETQ. The CDR3 reads CASSEGGVPNYGYTF. The CDR3 DNA reads TGCGCCAGCAGCGAAGGCGGGGTTCCTAACTATGGCTACACCTTC.